What follows are 29 T cell receptor beta chains derived from one specimen sequenced in a study of control samples from healthy donors and cancer patients. Libraries were prepared by immunoSEQ multiplex PCR; TCRdb keeps only in-frame clonotypes and omits some of them. The sample has roughly 200,000 clones; 90% to 95% are singletons. The source material was blood. These receptor sequences come from a man aged 45 to 65 in good health.

V usage is TRBV19 and J usage is TRBJ1-1, with D unclear. V lost 3 bases to trimming and J lost 0 bases, with 5 bases between them. The V gene's germline CDR1 is LNHDA and CDR2 SQIVND (reference sequence). The CDR3 is 13 residues long. CDR3 loop: CASSIRVNTEAFF. As DNA, the CDR3 is TGTGCCAGTAGTATTCGGGTGAACACTGAAGCTTTCTTT. The whole variable domain, remainder taken from reference TRBV19 and TRBJ1-1, is DGGITQSPKYLFRKEGQNVTLSCEQNLNHDAMYWYRQDPGQGLRLIYYSQIVNDFQKGDIAEGYSVSREKKESFPLTVTSAQKNPTAFYLCASSIRVNTEAFFGQGTRLTVV.

The chain couples TRBV4-2 to TRBJ2-7, with D maybe TRBD1 (7 bases). The CDR3 contains 15 residues. V lost 4 bases and J lost 3, with 16 bases in between. The V gene's germline CDR1 is LGHNA and CDR2 YNFKEQ. The CDR3 nucleotides read TGTGCCAGCAGCCTCGGAGGGGGCACGGACTACGAGCAGTACTTC. Protein product: CASSLGGGTDYEQYF.

V is TRBV9 and J is TRBJ1-3, with 7 bases fitting TRBD1. The length of the CDR3 is 16 residues. J lost 0 bases, V lost 4 bases, and 7 bases had no gene match. CDR1 and CDR2 (germline): SGDLS, YYNGEE. The DNA of the CDR3 is TGTGCCAGCAGCATAAGCGACAGGGTCTCTGGAAACACCATATATTTT. Translation gives CASSISDRVSGNTIYF.

This chain uses TRBV28 with TRBJ2-7; weak D call: TRBD1 (6 bases). The V end was cut by 3 bases, the J end by 1 base, with 7 bases between. CDR3 length equals 13 residues. CDR1 is MDHEN, CDR2 SYDVKM, per germline. The CDR3 nucleotides are TGTGCCAGCAGTTTGAGGGGGTCCTACGAGCAGTACGTC. This encodes CASSLRGSYEQYV.

About this clone itself: Because the CDR3's place on the DNA is in doubt, the DNA is left out and the CDR3 is given as listed by TCRdb. The CDR3 loop reads CASSSSDEQYF. The chain has TRBV6-2 or TRBV6-3 and TRBJ2-7; the D segment call TRBD2 is taken from the table without a DNA check. Germline V lookup: CDR1 MNHEY, CDR2 SVGEGT. The CDR3 is made up of 11 amino acids, end residues included.

The chain recombines TRBV6-5 with TRBJ2-5, with 9 bases fitting TRBD2. This CDR3 contains 16 residues. Losses at the gene ends were 0 bases for V and 1 base for J; bases not matched to a gene: 3. The germline V gene encodes CDR1 MNHEY and CDR2 SVGAGI. In nucleotides, the CDR3 is TGTGCCAGCAGTTACTCCGCTAGCGGGACCCAAGAGACCCAGTACTTC. Its translation is CASSYSASGTQETQYF.

This chain links TRBV6-5 with TRBJ2-5; the match to TRBD1 covers 7 bases. Trimming took 4 bases from V and 1 from J; bases not matched to a gene: 6. The CDR3 runs to 15 residues. CDR1 and CDR2 from the germline V gene are MNHEY and SVGAGI. CDR3 in amino acids: CASSSGGRGQETQYF. CDR3 in DNA: TGTGCCAGCAGTTCAGGGGGAAGGGGCCAAGAGACCCAGTACTTC.

The rearrangement uses TRBV7-2 and TRBJ2-3; no clear D gene. From germline, CDR1 is SGHTA and CDR2 FQGNSA. The CDR3 runs 12 residues. V lost 5 bases and J lost 2, with 5 bases in between. The CDR3 DNA reads as TGTGCCAGCAGCCCCTACACAGATACGCAGTATTTT. Its translation: CASSPYTDTQYF.

This clone was seen only once. The chain carries TRBV19 and TRBJ1-5; TRBD1 is a possible D gene (6 bases). CDR3 length: 15 residues. V lost 7 bases and J 5 bases, leaving 18 bases between the germline ends. Germline assignment: CDR1 LNHDA and CDR2 SQIVND (reference sequence). The CDR3: CASNLQGYADQPQHF. The DNA for the CDR3 is TGTGCCAGTAACCTTCAGGGGTACGCAGATCAGCCCCAGCATTTT.

The V call is TRBV6-2 or TRBV6-3, the J call TRBJ1-5; tentatively, D is TRBD1 (5 bases). The V end lost 2 bases, the J end lost 2 bases, and 10 bases lay between the germline ends. The CDR3 has 15 residues. CDR1 MNHEY and CDR2 SVGEGT come from the germline V gene. CDR3 DNA: TGTGCCAGCAGTTACGGGGGGTCGGGCAATCAGCCCCAGCATTTT. This sequence encodes CASSYGGSGNQPQHF.

This clone occurred once. This rearrangement joins TRBV28 to TRBJ1-2; D is possibly TRBD1 (5 bases). Germline loops: CDR1 MDHEN, CDR2 SYDVKM. Trimming pared 6 bases from V and 7 bases from J, leaving 18 bases between. The CDR3 consists of 14 residues. CDR3 sequence: CASSQGTGPFGYTF. In DNA form, the CDR3 reads TGTGCCAGCAGCCAAGGGACCGGCCCTTTTGGCTACACCTTC.

This clone has a single count. V gene TRBV5-6 combines with J gene TRBJ1-3; no firm D call. Germline CDR1 and CDR2: SGHDT and YYEEEE. Trimming stripped 4 bases from V and 4 bases from J, with 12 bases between. The CDR3 length is 14 residues. The CDR3 is CASSRLTWGNTIYF. Written as DNA, the CDR3 is TGTGCCAGCAGCCGACTCACTTGGGGAAACACCATATATTTT.

DNA for the CDR3: TGCGCCAGCAGCTTGGCCCAAGGGGCCGAGGGGGGCTACACCTTC. This sequence encodes CASSLAQGAEGGYTF. The genes are TRBV5-1 and TRBJ1-2; TRBD1 is a possible D gene (5 bases). Germline assignment: CDR1 SGHRS and CDR2 YFSETQ. V gave up 0 bases and J gave up 8 bases, with 17 bases separating them. The CDR3 covers 15 residues.

The gene calls are TRBV18 and TRBJ2-7, with D tentatively TRBD2 (6 bases). The CDR3 is 13 residues long. Germline CDR1 reads KGHSH; CDR2 reads LQKENI. V lost 3 bases to trimming and J lost 5 bases, with 11 bases between them. The CDR3 here is CASSPGLADEQYV. CDR3 nucleotide sequence: TGTGCCAGCTCACCGGGACTGGCCGACGAGCAGTACGTC.

The chain recombines TRBV10-3 with TRBJ2-3; 7 bases map to TRBD2. In germline, CDR1 is ENHRY, CDR2 SYGVKD. The CDR3 has 15 residues. V lost 6 bases, J lost 0 bases, and 6 bases stayed unmatched. This chain's CDR3 is CAISERGDSTDTQYF. The DNA of the CDR3 is TGTGCCATCAGCGAGCGGGGCGATAGCACAGATACGCAGTATTTT.

Turning to this clone: One end of the junction varies from germline; a read error may be responsible. The rearrangement links TRBV7-8 to TRBJ2-1; the D gene could be TRBD1 or TRBD2 (6 bases each). The CDR3 is made up of 16 amino acids. CDR1 SGHVS and CDR2 FQNEAQ come from the germline V gene. The chain's CDR3 is CASSLFGGNSDNEQFF. The CDR3 DNA reads TGTGCCAGCAGCTTGTTCGGGGGCAACTCCGACAATGAGCAGTTCTTC.

The chain carries TRBV7-2 and TRBJ2-2; the match to TRBD1 covers 10 bases. Germline V gene data show CDR1 as SGHTA and CDR2 as FQGNSA. Trimming at V came to 5 bases and at J to 7 bases, leaving 10 bases not matched to a gene. The CDR3 covers 16 residues. CDR3 DNA: TGTGCCAGCAGCCTACACGGACAGGGGGTAGGCGGGGAGCTGTTTTTT. Its translation: CASSLHGQGVGGELFF.

This chain uses TRBV5-5 with TRBJ1-4; the D is unclear. The CDR3 has 17 amino acids. Trimming took 0 bases from V and 1 from J, leaving 13 bases between them. The germline V gene has CDR1 SGHKS and CDR2 YYEKEE (reference sequence). The CDR3 DNA reads as TGTGCCAGCAGCTTGGCTGTAGGGTGGGGAACTAATGAAAAACTGTTTTTT. Translated, it gives CASSLAVGWGTNEKLFF.

The V gene is TRBV18, the J gene TRBJ1-4; TRBD1 might be the D (6 bases). This CDR3 contains 14 residues. The germline CDR1 and CDR2 sequences are KGHSH and LQKENI. With 5 bases removed from V and 7 bases from J, the gap between germline ends came to 14 bases. CDR3 loop: CASSSVQGTEKLFF. The CDR3 DNA is TGTGCCAGCTCATCTGTACAGGGTACTGAAAAACTGTTTTTT.

The CDR3 here is CASSGTSSGANVLTF. In DNA form, the CDR3 reads TGTGCCAGTAGTGGGACCAGCTCTGGGGCCAACGTCCTGACTTTC. The chain employs TRBV19 and TRBJ2-6; TRBD1 or TRBD2 may be the D gene (5 bases each). The CDR3 has 15 residues. Germline CDR1 and CDR2: LNHDA and SQIVND (reference sequence). V was shortened by 5 bases and J by 0 bases, with 8 bases between the two germline ends.

The V and J genes are TRBV11-2 and TRBJ1-3; D is ambiguous. Looked up from germline, CDR1 is SGHAT and CDR2 is FQNNGV. The germline V and J ends were trimmed by 4 bases and 0 bases, with 13 bases remaining between them. The CDR3 has 16 amino acids. The CDR3 coding sequence is TGTGCCAGCAGCTCCCAGGCACTAAGCTCTGGAAACACCATATATTTT. Its translation is CASSSQALSSGNTIYF.

V is TRBV23-1 and J is TRBJ2-2; no clear D gene. TRBV23-1 belongs to the ORF category, with a function that is uncertain. The CDR3 runs 16 residues. Trimming pared 4 bases from V and 0 bases from J, leaving 12 bases between. In DNA form, the CDR3 reads TGCGCCAGCAGTCCTACCGGCGGCGCGAACACCGGGGAGCTGTTTTTT. It specifies CASSPTGGANTGELFF.

This clone was observed once. This chain links TRBV3-1 (or the pseudogene TRBV3-2) with TRBJ1-6, with D unclear. Trimming took 4 bases from V and 9 from J, leaving 19 bases between them. The CDR3 has 16 amino acids. CDR1 is LGHDT, CDR2 YNNKEL, per germline (reference sequence). The CDR3, as DNA: TGTGCCAGCAGCCCAAGAGGCGCCGGGTCAGGTTCACCCCTCCACTTT. It translates to CASSPRGAGSGSPLHF.

This clone has only one observation. This chain joins TRBV7-2 and TRBJ1-5, with D perhaps matching TRBD1 (5 bases). Trimming stripped 1 base from V and 6 bases from J, with 16 bases between. This CDR3 comprises 16 residues. The germline CDR1 and CDR2 sequences are SGHTA and FQGNSA. In nucleotides, the CDR3 is TGTGCCAGCAGCTTAGGGCCGGGACTCGCCGGTCAGCCCCAGCATTTT. Translation gives CASSLGPGLAGQPQHF.

The rearrangement joins TRBV6-6 to TRBJ2-1; a weak D match, TRBD2 (6 bases). Germline values: CDR1 MNHNY, CDR2 SVGAGI (reference sequence). The ends were cut back, 8 bases at V and 0 bases at J, with 14 bases in the middle. This CDR3 is built from 15 residues. This CDR3 is CASLYSGSSYNEQFF. The CDR3 bases are TGTGCCAGCCTGTATAGCGGTAGCTCCTACAATGAGCAGTTCTTC.

CDR3 nucleotides: TGTGCCAGCTCACCAGCGTCAGTCCTCTCTGGAAACACCATATATTTT. It specifies CASSPASVLSGNTIYF. V gene TRBV18 combines with J gene TRBJ1-3; no clear D. Trimming took 2 bases from V and 0 from J, leaving 11 bases between them. CDR1 is KGHSH, CDR2 LQKENI, per germline. The CDR3 has 16 amino acids.

This chain uses TRBV18 with TRBJ2-5, with 7 bases identical to TRBD1. V shed 5 bases, J shed 3 bases, and the junction held 3 bases outside the gene matches. Germline V CDR1 and CDR2: KGHSH, LQKENI. The CDR3 has 13 amino acids. Here the CDR3 DNA reads TGTGCCAGCTCAACTGGACAGGAAGAGACCCAGTACTTC. It translates to CASSTGQEETQYF.

The chain has TRBV25-1 and TRBJ1-2, with D tentatively TRBD1 (6 bases). Trimming took off 1 base at V and 4 bases at J, with 10 bases between the two ends. The germline V gene encodes CDR1 MGHDK and CDR2 SYGVNS. CDR3 size: 14 residues. The CDR3 DNA sequence: TGTGCCAGCAGTGAATTCCAGGGGACCTATGGCTACACCTTC. Protein sequence: CASSEFQGTYGYTF.

The chain has TRBV7-2 and TRBJ1-3; possible D gene TRBD1, 5 bases. Per germline, CDR1 SGHTA and CDR2 FQGNSA. CDR3 length: 18 residues. V shed 4 bases and J shed 4 bases, with 23 bases lying between them. In DNA, the CDR3 is TGTGCCAGCAGCTCCGACAGTTACCCAGGGTCTTCCGGAAACACCATATATTTT. Translated, it gives CASSSDSYPGSSGNTIYF.